These T cell receptor beta chains were read from a single sample in a study of blood T cell repertoires in COVID-19. Repertoires were generated with immunoSEQ multiplex PCR, while TCRdb's copy carries only in-frame clones and drops some. This sample has approximately 210,000 clones, with about 88% found just once. The sequencing input was peripheral blood. Every receptor here comes from a woman aged 40-49 years who had recovered from COVID-19. The CDR3 runs from the conserved cysteine through the conserved F or W. The D gene is left open where the match is weak. Some rows have no size entry. The others give once, few or many, or a class for an expanded clone.

clone size	D gene	J gene	V gene	CDR3 protein	CDR3 DNA
NA	TRBD2	TRBJ2-3	TRBV5-1	CASSSEPGLVTDTQYF	TGCGCCAGCAGCTCGGAACCGGGACTAGTGACAGATACGCAGTATTTT
once	NA	TRBJ1-1	TRBV29-1	CSVERTLNTEAFF	TGCAGCGTTGAGCGCACGCTGAACACTGAAGCTTTCTTT
NA	NA	TRBJ1-3	TRBV28	CASSSPRGASGNTIYF	TGTGCCAGCAGTTCTCCTCGGGGAGCCTCTGGAAACACCATATATTTT
NA	TRBD2	TRBJ2-1	TRBV12-5	CASGLVEMIAGGAPNYNEQFF	TGTGCTAGTGGTTTGGTGGAGATGATTGCGGGAGGGGCCCCAAATTACAATGAGCAGTTCTTC
NA	TRBD2	TRBJ2-5	TRBV5-1	CASHFGLAGVEAAETQYF	TGCGCCAGCCACTTTGGGCTAGCGGGAGTTGAGGCCGCAGAGACCCAGTACTTC
NA	TRBD2	TRBJ2-7	TRBV30	CAWSVFGGNYDGAQQYF	TGTGCCTGGAGTGTTTTCGGGGGGAACTACGATGGAGCACAGCAGTACTTC
NA	NA	TRBJ1-1	TRBV5-6	CASSLGGGRAEAFF	TGTGCCAGCAGCTTGGGCGGGGGCCGGGCTGAAGCTTTCTTT
NA	TRBD1	TRBJ1-4	TRBV3-1/TRBV3-2	CASSPRGQVNEKLFF	TGTGCCAGCAGCCCACGGGGACAGGTTAATGAAAAACTGTTTTTT
once	NA	TRBJ1-5	TRBV27	CASSASTGEGPQHF	TGTGCCAGCAGTGCTTCGACGGGGGAAGGGCCCCAGCATTTT
once	TRBD2	TRBJ2-1	TRBV7-9	CASSSSPRAGGGEQFF	TGTGCCAGCAGCTCCTCCCCCCGTGCGGGGGGCGGTGAGCAGTTCTTC
few	NA	TRBJ1-4	TRBV27	CASSYAGINEKLFF	TGTGCCAGCAGTTATGCAGGGATTAATGAAAAACTGTTTTTT
NA	NA	TRBJ2-2	TRBV9	CASSVAGSRTGPGELFF	TGTGCCAGCAGCGTAGCTGGTAGCAGAACTGGCCCCGGGGAGCTGTTTTTT
NA	TRBD1	TRBJ1-6	TRBV7-9	CASSPRGQEAGSPLHF	TGTGCCAGCAGCCCTCGGGGACAGGAGGCGGGATCACCCCTCCACTTT
few	TRBD1	TRBJ1-4	TRBV28	CASSPDEMTGVREKLFF	TGTGCCAGCAGTCCAGACGAAATGACAGGGGTTCGGGAAAAACTGTTTTTT
few	NA	TRBJ1-2	TRBV27	CASSLSVSSYGYTF	TGTGCCAGCAGTTTATCCGTATCCAGCTATGGCTACACCTTC
NA	NA	TRBJ1-2	TRBV30	CAWSVALISNRFGGYTF	TGTGCCTGGAGTGTAGCCTTGATTTCGAACAGGTTTGGTGGCTACACCTTC